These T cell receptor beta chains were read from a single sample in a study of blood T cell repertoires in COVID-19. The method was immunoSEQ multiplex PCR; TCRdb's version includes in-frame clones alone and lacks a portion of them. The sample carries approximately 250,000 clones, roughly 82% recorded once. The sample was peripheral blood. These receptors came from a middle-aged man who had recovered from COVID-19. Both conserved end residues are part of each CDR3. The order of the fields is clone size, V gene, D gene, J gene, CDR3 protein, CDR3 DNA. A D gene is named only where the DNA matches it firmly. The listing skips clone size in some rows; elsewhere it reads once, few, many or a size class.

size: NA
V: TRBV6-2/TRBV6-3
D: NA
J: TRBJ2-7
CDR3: CASSSGEITYEQYF
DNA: TGTGCCAGCAGTTCAGGGGAGATTACCTACGAGCAGTACTTC

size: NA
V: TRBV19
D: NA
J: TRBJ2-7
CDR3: CASSQPGQGIGGRASMYF
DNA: TGTGCCAGTAGCCAACCGGGACAGGGGATTGGCGGGAGGGCCTCTATGTACTTC

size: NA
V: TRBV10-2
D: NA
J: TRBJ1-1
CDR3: CASSDSWAGLRAEAFF
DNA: TGCGCCAGCAGTGATTCTTGGGCAGGACTAAGGGCTGAAGCTTTCTTT

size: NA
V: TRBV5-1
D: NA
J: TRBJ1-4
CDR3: CASSLGGSNEKLFF
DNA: TGCGCCAGCAGCTTGGGAGGTTCTAATGAAAAACTGTTTTTT

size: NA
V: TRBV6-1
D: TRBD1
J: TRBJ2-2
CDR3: CASSAYRGPDTGELFF
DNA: TGTGCCAGCAGTGCGTACAGGGGGCCGGACACCGGGGAGCTGTTTTTT

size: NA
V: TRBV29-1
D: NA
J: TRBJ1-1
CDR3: CSGDKAGGHEAFF
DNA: TGCAGCGGAGACAAGGCAGGCGGGCATGAAGCTTTCTTT

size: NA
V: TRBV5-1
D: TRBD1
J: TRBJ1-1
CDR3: CASSLVSGTVSTEAFF
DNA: TGCGCCAGCAGCTTGGTTTCGGGGACAGTGAGCACTGAAGCTTTCTTT

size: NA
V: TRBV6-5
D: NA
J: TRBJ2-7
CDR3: CASNLQGFIHEQYF
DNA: TGTGCCAGCAACCTCCAGGGGTTTATCCACGAGCAGTACTTC

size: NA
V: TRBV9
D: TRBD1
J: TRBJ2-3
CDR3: CASSGDRGLPPDGTDTQYF
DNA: TGTGCCAGCAGCGGTGACAGGGGGCTACCCCCCGATGGCACAGATACGCAGTATTTT

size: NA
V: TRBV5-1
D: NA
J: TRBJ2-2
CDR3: CASSLLFSANTGELFF
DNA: TGCGCCAGCAGCTTGCTTTTTAGCGCGAACACCGGGGAGCTGTTTTTT

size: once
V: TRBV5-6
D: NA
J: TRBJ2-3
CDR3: CASSRHTTDTQYF
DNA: TGTGCCAGCAGCCGACACACCACAGATACGCAGTATTTT

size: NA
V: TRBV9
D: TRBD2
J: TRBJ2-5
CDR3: CASSVEPSGGARETQYF
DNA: TGTGCCAGCAGCGTAGAGCCTAGCGGGGGGGCGCGGGAGACCCAGTACTTC

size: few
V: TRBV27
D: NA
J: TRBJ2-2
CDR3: CASTRTRYTGELFF
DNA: TGTGCCAGCACCAGGACTCGTTACACCGGGGAGCTGTTTTTT

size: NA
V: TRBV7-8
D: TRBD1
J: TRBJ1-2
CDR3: CASSTFPGGPDYGYTF
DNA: TGTGCCAGCAGCACCTTTCCAGGGGGCCCAGACTATGGCTACACCTTC

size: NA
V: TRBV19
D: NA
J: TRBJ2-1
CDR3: CASSTRPLVANSYNEQFF
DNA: TGTGCCAGTAGTACCCGCCCCCTCGTAGCGAACTCCTACAATGAGCAGTTCTTC

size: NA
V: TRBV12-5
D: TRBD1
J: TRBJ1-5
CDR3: CASGPPGQGQPQHF
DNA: TGTGCTAGTGGTCCGCCTGGACAGGGGCAGCCCCAGCATTTT

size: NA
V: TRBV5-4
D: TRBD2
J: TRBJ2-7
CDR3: CASSSRTSGSSYEQYF
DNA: TGTGCCAGCAGCTCCCGGACTAGCGGGAGCTCCTACGAGCAGTACTTC

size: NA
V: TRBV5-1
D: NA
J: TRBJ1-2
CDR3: CASSGTGRGNYGYTF
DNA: TGCGCCAGCAGCGGGACGGGGAGGGGTAACTATGGCTACACCTTC

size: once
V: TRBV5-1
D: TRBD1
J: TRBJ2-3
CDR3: CASSSQGAPTDTQYF
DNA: TGCGCCAGCAGCTCCCAGGGGGCCCCCACAGATACGCAGTATTTT

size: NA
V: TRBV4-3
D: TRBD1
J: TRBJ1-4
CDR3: CASSSRQGFNEKLFF
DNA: TGCGCCAGCAGCTCTAGACAGGGCTTTAATGAAAAACTGTTTTTT

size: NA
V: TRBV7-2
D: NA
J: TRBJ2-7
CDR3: CASSLRSKTAYEQYF
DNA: TGTGCCAGCAGCTTACGGAGCAAAACGGCCTACGAGCAGTACTTC

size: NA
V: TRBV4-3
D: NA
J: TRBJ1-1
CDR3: CASSQEDTRRTEAFF
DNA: TGCGCCAGCAGCCAAGAAGACACCCGGAGGACTGAAGCTTTCTTT